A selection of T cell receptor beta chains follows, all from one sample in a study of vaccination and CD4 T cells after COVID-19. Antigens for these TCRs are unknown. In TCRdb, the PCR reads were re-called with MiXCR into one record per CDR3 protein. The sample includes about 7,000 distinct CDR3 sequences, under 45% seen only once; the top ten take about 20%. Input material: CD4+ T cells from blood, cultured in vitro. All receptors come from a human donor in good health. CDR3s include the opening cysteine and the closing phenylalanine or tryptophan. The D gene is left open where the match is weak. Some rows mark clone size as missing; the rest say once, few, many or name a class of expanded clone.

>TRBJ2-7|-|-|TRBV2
TGTGCCCACAGGAGAGGGGCAAGCTACGAGCAGTACTTC
CAHRRGASYEQYF
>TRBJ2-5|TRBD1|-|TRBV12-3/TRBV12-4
TGTGCCAGCAGTCCTACAGGGGTGACCCAGTACTTC
CASSPTGVTQYF
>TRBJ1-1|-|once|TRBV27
TGTGCCAGCCGAGGCGGGGGCATGCCTGAAGCTTTCTTT
CASRGGGMPEAFF
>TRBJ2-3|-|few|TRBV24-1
TGTGCCACCAGTGAGGGAGTCAGAGGGGGCACAGATACGCAGTATTTT
CATSEGVRGGTDTQYF
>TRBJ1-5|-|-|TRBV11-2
TGTGCCAGCAGCTTAGATCCCGCCAGGGGAGACAATCAGCCCCAGCATTTT
CASSLDPARGDNQPQHF
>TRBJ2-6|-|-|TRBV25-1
TGTGCCAGCAGCGAAGGGGTTGCCGGGGCCAACGTCCTGACTTTC
CASSEGVAGANVLTF
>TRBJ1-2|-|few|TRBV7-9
TGTGCCAGCAGCTTAGATGGAGTAGCTAACTATGGCTACACCTTC
CASSLDGVANYGYTF
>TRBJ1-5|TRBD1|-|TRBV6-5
TGTGCCAGCAGTTTCGACAGGGGGAAGGTCCAGCATTTT
CASSFDRGKVQHF
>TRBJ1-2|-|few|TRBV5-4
TGTGCCAGCAGCCCATCCGGCGAGTTGGACTATGGCTACACCTTC
CASSPSGELDYGYTF
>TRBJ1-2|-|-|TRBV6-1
TGTGCCAGCAGTGAAGGAGGCGGGGTAGGGGGCTACACCTTC
CASSEGGGVGGYTF
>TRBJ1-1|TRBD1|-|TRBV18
TGTGCCAGCTCACCTTTACAGGGGATCGCTTTCTTT
CASSPLQGIAFF
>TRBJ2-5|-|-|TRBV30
TGTGCCTGGAGTGTACTCGGGGAGACCCAGTACTTC
CAWSVLGETQYF
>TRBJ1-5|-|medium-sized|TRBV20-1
TGCAGTGCTAGTAAATCAGCCAACCTTCAGCCCCAGCATTTT
CSASKSANLQPQHF